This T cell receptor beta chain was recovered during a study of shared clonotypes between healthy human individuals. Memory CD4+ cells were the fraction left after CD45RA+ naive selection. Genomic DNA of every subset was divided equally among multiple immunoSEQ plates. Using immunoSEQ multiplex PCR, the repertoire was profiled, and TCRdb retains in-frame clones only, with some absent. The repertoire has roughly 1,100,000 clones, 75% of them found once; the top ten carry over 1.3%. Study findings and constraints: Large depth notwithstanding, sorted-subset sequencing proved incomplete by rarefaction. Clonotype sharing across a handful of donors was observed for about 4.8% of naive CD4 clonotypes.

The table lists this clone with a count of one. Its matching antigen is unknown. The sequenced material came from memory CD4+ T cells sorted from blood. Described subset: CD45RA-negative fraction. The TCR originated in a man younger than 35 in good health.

As DNA, the CDR3 is TGCGCCAGCAGTGAGGGCGGACTGACCGGGGAGCTGTTTTTT. This sequence encodes CASSEGGLTGELFF. The chain employs TRBV10-1 and TRBJ2-2, with a tentative D call TRBD2 (5 bases). The V end was cut by 2 bases, the J end by 5 bases, with 9 bases between. The CDR3 covers 14 residues. CDR1 and CDR2 (germline): WNHNN, SYGVQD (reference sequence).